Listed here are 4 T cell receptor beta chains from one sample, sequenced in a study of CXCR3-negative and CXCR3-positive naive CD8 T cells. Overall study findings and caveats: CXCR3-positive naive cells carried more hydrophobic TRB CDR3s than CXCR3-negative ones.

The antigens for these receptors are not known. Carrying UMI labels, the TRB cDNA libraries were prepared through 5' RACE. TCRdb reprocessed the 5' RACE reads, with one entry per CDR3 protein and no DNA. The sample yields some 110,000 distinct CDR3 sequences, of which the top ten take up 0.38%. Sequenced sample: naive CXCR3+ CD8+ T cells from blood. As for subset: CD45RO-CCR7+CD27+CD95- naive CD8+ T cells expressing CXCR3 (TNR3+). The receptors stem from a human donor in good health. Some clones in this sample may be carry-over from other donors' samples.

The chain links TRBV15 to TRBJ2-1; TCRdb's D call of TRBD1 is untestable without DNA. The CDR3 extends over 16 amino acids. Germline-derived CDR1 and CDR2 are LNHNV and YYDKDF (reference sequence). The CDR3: CATSRPGDRSYNEQFF.

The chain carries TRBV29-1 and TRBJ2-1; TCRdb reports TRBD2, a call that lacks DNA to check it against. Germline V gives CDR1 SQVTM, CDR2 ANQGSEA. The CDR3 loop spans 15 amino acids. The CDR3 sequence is CSVEDREAGFNEQFF.

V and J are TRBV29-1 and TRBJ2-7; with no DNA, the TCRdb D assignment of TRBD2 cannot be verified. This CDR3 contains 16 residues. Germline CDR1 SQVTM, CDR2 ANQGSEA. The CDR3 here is CSVEGLAGGLPYEQYF.

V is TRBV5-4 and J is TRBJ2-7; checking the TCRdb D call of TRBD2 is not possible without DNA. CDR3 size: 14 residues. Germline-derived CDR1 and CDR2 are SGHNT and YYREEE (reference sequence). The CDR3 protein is CASSVSALSYEQYF.